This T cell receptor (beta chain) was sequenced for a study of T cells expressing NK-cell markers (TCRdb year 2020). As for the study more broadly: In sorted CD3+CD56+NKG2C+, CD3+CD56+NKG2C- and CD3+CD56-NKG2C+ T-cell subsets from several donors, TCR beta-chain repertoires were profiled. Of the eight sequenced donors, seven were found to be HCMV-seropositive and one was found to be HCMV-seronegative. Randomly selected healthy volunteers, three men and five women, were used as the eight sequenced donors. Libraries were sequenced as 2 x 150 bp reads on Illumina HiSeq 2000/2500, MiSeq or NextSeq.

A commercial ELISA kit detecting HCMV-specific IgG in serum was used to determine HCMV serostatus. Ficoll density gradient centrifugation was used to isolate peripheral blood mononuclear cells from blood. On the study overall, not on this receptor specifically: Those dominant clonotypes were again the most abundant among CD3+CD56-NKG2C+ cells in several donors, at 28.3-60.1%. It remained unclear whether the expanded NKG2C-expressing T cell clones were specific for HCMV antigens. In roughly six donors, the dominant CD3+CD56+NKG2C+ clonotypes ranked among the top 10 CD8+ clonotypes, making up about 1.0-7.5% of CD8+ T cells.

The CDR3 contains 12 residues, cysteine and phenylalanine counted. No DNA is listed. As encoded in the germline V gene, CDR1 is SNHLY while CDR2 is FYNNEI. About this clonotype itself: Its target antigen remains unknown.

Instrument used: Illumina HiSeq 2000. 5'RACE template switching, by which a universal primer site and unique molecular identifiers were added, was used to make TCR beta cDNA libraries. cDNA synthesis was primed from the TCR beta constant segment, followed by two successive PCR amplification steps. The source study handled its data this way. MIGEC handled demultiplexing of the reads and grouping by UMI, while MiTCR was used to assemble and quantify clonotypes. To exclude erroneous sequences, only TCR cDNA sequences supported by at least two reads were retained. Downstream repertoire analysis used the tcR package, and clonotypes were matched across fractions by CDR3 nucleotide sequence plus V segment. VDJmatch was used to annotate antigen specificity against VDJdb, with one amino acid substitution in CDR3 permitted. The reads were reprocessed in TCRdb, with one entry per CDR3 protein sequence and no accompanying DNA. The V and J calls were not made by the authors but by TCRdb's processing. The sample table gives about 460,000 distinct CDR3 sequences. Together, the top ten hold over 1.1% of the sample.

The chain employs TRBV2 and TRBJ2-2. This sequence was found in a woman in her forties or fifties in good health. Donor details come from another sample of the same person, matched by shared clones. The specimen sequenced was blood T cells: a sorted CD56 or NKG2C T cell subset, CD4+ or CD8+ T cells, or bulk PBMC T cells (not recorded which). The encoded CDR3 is CASSEFGGELFF.